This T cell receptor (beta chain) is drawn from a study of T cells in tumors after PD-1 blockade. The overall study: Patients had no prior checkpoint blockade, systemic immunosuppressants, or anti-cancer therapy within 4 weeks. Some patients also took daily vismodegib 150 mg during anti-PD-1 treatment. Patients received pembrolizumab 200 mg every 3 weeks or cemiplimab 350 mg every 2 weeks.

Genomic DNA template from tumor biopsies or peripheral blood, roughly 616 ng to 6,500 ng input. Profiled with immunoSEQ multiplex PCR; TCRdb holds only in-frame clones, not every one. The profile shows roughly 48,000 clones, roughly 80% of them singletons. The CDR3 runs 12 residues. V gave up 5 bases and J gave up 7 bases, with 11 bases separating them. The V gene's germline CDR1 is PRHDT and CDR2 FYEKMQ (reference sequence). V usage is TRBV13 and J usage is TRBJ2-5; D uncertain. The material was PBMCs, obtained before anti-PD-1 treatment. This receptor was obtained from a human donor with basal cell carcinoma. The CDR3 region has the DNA TGTGCCAGCAGCCCGAGCCGGCGGACCCAGTACTTC. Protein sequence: CASSPSRRTQYF.